The present T cell receptor (beta chain) was sequenced within a study of shared clonotypes between healthy human individuals. TCRdb keeps only in-frame clones here, not all; method: immunoSEQ multiplex PCR. The sample has about 2.1 million clones; roughly 93% are singletons. Cells designated naive CD8 were CD45RO-negative and were positively selected for CCR7, with terminally differentiated effector memory CD45RA+ cells excluded. The origin of this receptor is a man younger than 35 in good health. Some clones in this sample may be carry-over from other donors' samples. Sequenced sample: naive CD8+ T cells from PBMCs.

In DNA, the CDR3 is TGTGCCACCAGCAGTTCCCCACTAGGCCTAAGCACAGATACGCAGTATTTT. As protein: CATSSSPLGLSTDTQYF. J is TRBJ2-3 and V is TRBV15, with D possibly being TRBD2 (5 bases). This CDR3 is built from 17 residues. Per germline, CDR1 LNHNV and CDR2 YYDKDF (reference sequence). V was cut by 3 bases and J by 0 bases, with 16 bases left in between.